These 26 T cell receptor beta chains were sequenced from one sample in a study of cytomegalovirus exposure and HLA in healthy donors. Sequencing used immunoSEQ multiplex PCR; TCRdb keeps in-frame clones, though not all of them. The data show around 190,000 clones, 85% seen once. Sequences were obtained from PBMCs. The receptors derive from a man aged 18 to 29 in good health and CMV-seropositive.

V gene TRBV11-2 combines with J gene TRBJ2-7, with TRBD2 matching 14 bases. Unmatched junction bases numbered 14, after V lost 6 bases and J lost 1 base. CDR1 is SGHAT, CDR2 FQNNGV, per germline. The CDR3 has 19 amino acids. CDR3 residues: CASRAVWGLAGVLSYEQYF. CDR3 nucleotides: TGTGCCAGCAGGGCGGTATGGGGACTAGCGGGAGTGCTGTCCTACGAGCAGTACTTC.

This clone turned up a few times. Other nucleotide sequences from this sample produce the same CDR3. The DNA of the CDR3 is TGTGCCACCAGCAGAGATAGGGGGGGCACTGAAGCTTTCTTT. Translating gives CATSRDRGGTEAFF. This chain uses TRBV15 with TRBJ1-1, with a tentative D call TRBD1 (6 bases). The CDR3 loop spans 14 amino acids. Germline assignment: CDR1 LNHNV and CDR2 YYDKDF (reference sequence). Trimming took 0 bases from V and 4 from J, leaving 9 bases between them.

This chain links TRBV9 with TRBJ2-1; 11 nucleotides match TRBD1. Trimming removed 1 base from V and 6 bases from J; junction bases left unmatched: 3. Per the germline V gene, CDR1 is SGDLS and CDR2 is YYNGEE. This CDR3 is 15 amino acids long. Here the CDR3 DNA reads TGTGCCAGCAGCGTATTCGGACAGGGGGCCAATGAGCAGTTCTTC. The encoded protein is CASSVFGQGANEQFF. The full variable domain, completed using reference TRBV9 and TRBJ2-1, is DSGVTQTPKHLITATGQRVTLRCSPRSGDLSVYWYQQSLDQGLQFLIQYYNGEERAKGNILERFSAQQFPDLHSELNLSSLELGDSALYFCASSVFGQGANEQFFGPGTRLTVL.

The chain couples TRBV9 to TRBJ2-7; no reliable D call. The CDR3 totals 15 residues. V dropped 4 bases and J dropped 3 bases, with 17 bases sitting between them. Germline CDR1 SGDLS, CDR2 YYNGEE. The CDR3: CASSPPGGYNYEQYF. CDR3 DNA: TGTGCCAGCAGCCCCCCCGGCGGCTATAACTACGAGCAGTACTTC. Full variable domain (missing parts from reference TRBV9 and TRBJ2-7): DSGVTQTPKHLITATGQRVTLRCSPRSGDLSVYWYQQSLDQGLQFLIQYYNGEERAKGNILERFSAQQFPDLHSELNLSSLELGDSALYFCASSPPGGYNYEQYFGPGTRLTVT.

The J gene is TRBJ2-2, the V gene TRBV10-3; TRBD2 agrees at 8 bases. The CDR3 sequence is 14 residues long. Per the germline V gene, CDR1 is ENHRY and CDR2 is SYGVKD. J was trimmed by 5 bases and V by 11 bases; bases with no gene match: 10. The CDR3: CAPGRGVETGELFF. In nucleotides, the CDR3 is TGTGCCCCCGGGCGGGGGGTTGAAACCGGGGAGCTGTTTTTT.

This clone was observed once. This sequence joins TRBV29-1 and TRBJ2-7; the match to TRBD1 covers 10 bases. CDR1 and CDR2 from the germline V gene are SQVTM and ANQGSEA. This CDR3 region has 14 residues. After removal of 6 bases from V and 0 bases from J, the junction contained 5 bases not matched to a gene. CDR3: CSVSGTGVSYEQYF. The DNA of the CDR3 is TGCAGCGTCTCTGGGACAGGGGTCTCCTACGAGCAGTACTTC.

This clone was recorded only once. The CDR3 DNA reads TGTGCCAGCAGCGCAACAGGGGAACCCCTCGGGGAAGCTTTCTTT. Its protein is CASSATGEPLGEAFF. The chain is built from TRBV5-6 and TRBJ1-1; 7 nucleotides match TRBD1. V gave up 4 bases and J gave up 8 bases; unmatched junction bases: 14. CDR3 length equals 15 residues. In germline, CDR1 is SGHDT, CDR2 YYEEEE.

The chain links TRBV29-1 to TRBJ1-2; 10 nucleotides line up with TRBD1. This CDR3 has 16 amino acids. V lost 5 bases, J lost 4 bases, and 13 bases stayed unmatched. Looked up from germline, CDR1 is SQVTM and CDR2 is ANQGSEA. CDR3 amino acids: CSVSGTGEAIGYGYTF. CDR3 nucleotide sequence: TGCAGCGTTTCCGGGACAGGGGAGGCTATCGGCTATGGCTACACCTTC.

The table lists this clone with a few counts. The CDR3 protein is CASSQAGYAEAFF. The DNA for the CDR3 is TGTGCCAGCAGCCAAGCGGGGTATGCTGAAGCTTTCTTT. This chain links TRBV4-2 with TRBJ1-1; no firm D call. Trimming took off 1 base at V and 6 bases at J, with 9 bases between the two ends. The CDR3 sequence is 13 residues long. CDR1 and CDR2 (germline): LGHNA, YNFKEQ.

This chain connects TRBV19 to TRBJ2-2; tentatively, D is TRBD1 (6 bases). V shed 8 bases and J shed 6 bases, with 22 bases lying between them. This CDR3 is built from 16 residues. Germline values: CDR1 LNHDA, CDR2 SQIVND (reference sequence). Here the CDR3 DNA reads TGTGCCAGTCAAGCATTGGGACACGTCGGGGCCGGGGAGCTGTTTTTT. Translating it yields CASQALGHVGAGELFF.

The V call is TRBV5-4, the J call TRBJ1-1; weak D call: TRBD1 (6 bases). Trimming removed 4 bases from V and 5 bases from J, with 12 bases in between. Germline V gene data show CDR1 as SGHNT and CDR2 as YYREEE (reference sequence). The CDR3 spans 13 residues. The CDR3 DNA sequence: TGTGCCAGCAGCACCGGGGGGCGGACTGAAGCTTTCTTT. Amino acids: CASSTGGRTEAFF.

The J gene is TRBJ1-5, the V gene TRBV19, with D possibly TRBD1 on 6 matching bases. The V gene lost 7 bases and the J gene lost 2 bases, with 18 bases spanning the gap. The CDR3 length is 16 residues. Germline assignment: CDR1 LNHDA and CDR2 SQIVND (reference sequence). CDR3 residues: CASTLSRGEGNQPQHF. For the CDR3, the DNA is TGTGCCAGTACTCTCTCCAGGGGAGAGGGCAATCAGCCCCAGCATTTT.

This chain connects TRBV7-8 to TRBJ1-5; 9 bases match TRBD1. V was clipped by 5 bases and J by 8 bases; unmatched bases: 7. Looked up from germline, CDR1 is SGHVS and CDR2 is FQNEAQ. CDR3 size: 14 residues. CDR3 in amino acids: CASSKYRGLEPQHF. The CDR3 coding sequence is TGTGCCAGCAGCAAGTACAGGGGGCTGGAGCCCCAGCATTTT.

The chain joins TRBV7-3 to TRBJ1-1, with D perhaps matching TRBD1 (5 bases). The V end was cut by 5 bases, the J end by 1 base, with 8 bases between. This CDR3 region has 13 residues. CDR1 and CDR2 (germline): SGHTA, FQGTGA. The DNA for the CDR3 is TGTGCCAGCAGCGCACAGGAGAACACTGAAGCTTTCTTT. Residues: CASSAQENTEAFF.

The V and J genes are TRBV19 and TRBJ2-7; TRBD2 might be the D (6 bases). V dropped 3 bases and J dropped 1 base, with 10 bases sitting between them. Germline values: CDR1 LNHDA, CDR2 SQIVND (reference sequence). This CDR3 spans 14 amino acids. The CDR3 reads CASSMGGDSYEQYF. The CDR3 region has the DNA TGTGCCAGTAGTATGGGGGGAGATTCCTACGAGCAGTACTTC.

This clone was detected a few times. V and J are TRBV10-1 and TRBJ2-5, with D possibly TRBD2 on 6 matching bases. Trimming removed 6 bases from V and 4 bases from J, with 12 bases in between. Per the germline V gene, CDR1 is WNHNN and CDR2 is SYGVQD (reference sequence). This CDR3 contains 13 residues. CDR3 protein: CASSPRRGETQYF. CDR3 DNA sequence: TGCGCCAGCAGCCCGAGGAGGGGAGAGACCCAGTACTTC.

The gene calls are TRBV4-1 and TRBJ2-1; 12 bases align to TRBD2. The germline V gene encodes CDR1 MGHRA and CDR2 YSYEKL. The CDR3 is 17 residues long. J gave up 8 bases and V 0 bases, and 8 bases lay outside the gene matches. In DNA, the CDR3 is TGCGCCAGCAGCCAAGATTCTACTAGCGGGGGGTTTTATGAGCAGTTCTTC. This gives the protein CASSQDSTSGGFYEQFF.

V is TRBV27 and J is TRBJ2-3, with D uncertain. Trimming took 3 bases from V and 1 from J, leaving 8 bases between them. The CDR3 consists of 14 residues. Germline loops: CDR1 MNHEY, CDR2 SMNVEV (reference sequence). The CDR3 sequence: CASSLKAGTDTQYF. CDR3 DNA sequence: TGTGCCAGCAGTTTGAAGGCGGGCACAGATACGCAGTATTTT.

J is TRBJ2-2 and V is TRBV7-2, with 12 bases matching TRBD2. Trimming removed 4 bases from V and 4 bases from J; junction bases left unmatched: 4. The CDR3 is 16 residues long. Germline CDR1 SGHTA, CDR2 FQGNSA. CDR3 sequence (DNA): TGTGCCAGCAGCTCAGGGACTAGCGGGCGCACCGGGGAGCTGTTTTTT. Protein product: CASSSGTSGRTGELFF.

V gene TRBV18 combines with J gene TRBJ1-5, with 7 bases lining up with TRBD1. Germline V gives CDR1 KGHSH, CDR2 LQKENI. The CDR3 spans 14 residues. V lost 3 bases to trimming and J lost 3 bases; unmatched junction nucleotides: 2. Written as DNA, the CDR3 is TGTGCCAGCTCACCGACAGGGCTCAATCAGCCCCAGCATTTT. Translating it yields CASSPTGLNQPQHF.

The CDR3 loop is CAISDLSGQPNTGELFF. CDR3 bases: TGTGCCATCAGTGACCTCTCAGGACAACCGAACACCGGGGAGCTGTTTTTT. The V call is TRBV10-3, the J call TRBJ2-2, with TRBD1 as a possible D gene (5 bases). CDR1 and CDR2 from the germline V gene are ENHRY and SYGVKD. The CDR3 consists of 17 residues. Trimming took 3 bases from V and 0 from J, leaving 14 bases between them.

V is TRBV28 and J is TRBJ2-5; TRBD2 is a possible D gene (5 bases). The germline V gene encodes CDR1 MDHEN and CDR2 SYDVKM. This CDR3 is built from 11 residues. V was clipped by 7 bases and J by 5 bases, with 8 bases between them. The CDR3 is CASNGEETQYF. DNA for the CDR3: TGTGCCAGCAACGGGGAGGAGACCCAGTACTTC.

The chain joins TRBV4-2 to TRBJ2-5; D may be TRBD1 (6 bases). Germline assignment: CDR1 LGHNA and CDR2 YNFKEQ. V was shortened by 0 bases and J by 4 bases, with 12 bases between the two germline ends. This CDR3 spans 15 amino acids. Here the CDR3 reads CASSQEEQGGETQYF. In nucleotides, the CDR3 is TGTGCCAGCAGCCAAGAGGAACAGGGCGGAGAGACCCAGTACTTC.

The chain is built from TRBV7-6 and TRBJ2-1; 13 bases map to TRBD2. CDR1 and CDR2 from the germline V gene are SGHVS and FNYEAQ. CDR3 size: 15 residues. V lost 4 bases to trimming and J lost 5 bases; unmatched junction nucleotides: 2. This CDR3 reads CASSWTSGSNNEQFF. As DNA, the CDR3 is TGTGCCAGCAGCTGGACTAGCGGGAGTAACAATGAGCAGTTCTTC. Filled out from reference TRBV7-6 and TRBJ2-1, the complete variable domain reads GAGVSQSPRYKVTKRGQDVALRCDPISGHVSLYWYRQALGQGPEFLTYFNYEAQQDKSGLPNDRFSAERPEGSISTLTIQRTEQRDSAMYRCASSWTSGSNNEQFFGPGTRLTVL.

This chain connects TRBV30 to TRBJ1-4; D is undetermined. Germline assignment: CDR1 GTSNPN and CDR2 SVGIG (reference sequence). This CDR3 has 16 residues. Trimming removed 3 bases at V and 7 bases at J, with 21 bases between. CDR3 region: CAWSALLRPLGEKLFF. CDR3 DNA: TGTGCCTGGAGCGCACTTCTCAGGCCGCTGGGTGAAAAACTGTTTTTT.

The chain couples TRBV7-9 to TRBJ2-1; D may be TRBD2 (5 bases). Trimming removed 2 bases from V and 3 bases from J, with 20 bases in between. Germline CDR1 reads SEHNR; CDR2 reads FQNEAQ (reference sequence). The CDR3 consists of 18 residues. The CDR3: CASSLSIQRSRGYNEQFF. CDR3 DNA sequence: TGTGCCAGCAGCTTAAGTATCCAGCGGAGCCGGGGCTACAATGAGCAGTTCTTC.